The clone carrying this T cell receptor beta chain has ten or more counts. TCRdb re-analysed the PCR reads in MiXCR, keeping a single row per CDR3 protein. The sample consists of 53,000 or so distinct CDR3 sequences, about a third of them appearing once. Germline CDR1 reads SQVTM; CDR2 reads ANQGSEA. The ends lost 8 bases at V and 4 bases at J; junction bases unmatched: 4. The CDR3 loop spans 13 amino acids. This record comes from a study of molecular identifiers for immune sequencing clone quantification. The CD8+CD4-CCR7+CD45RA+ phenotype defined the sorted naive CD8 T cells. The sample comprised naive CD8+ T cells from blood, with Jurkat cell RNA spiked in. The subset: FACS-sorted CD8+CD4-CCR7+CD45RA+ naive T cells. This TCR derives from a human donor in good health. Some libraries in this study had Jurkat cell RNA spiked in. This chain joins TRBV29-1 and TRBJ2-2; 10 bases agree with TRBD1. The CDR3 sequence: CSIRDRGTGELFF. The CDR3 nucleotides are TGCAGCATCCGGGACAGGGGCACCGGGGAGCTGTTTTTT.